The 23 T cell receptor beta chains listed next were all sequenced from one sample in a study of shared clonotypes between healthy human individuals. Sequenced by immunoSEQ multiplex PCR; TCRdb stores in-frame clones only, minus some. The sample shows millions of clones, more than 80% of them seen only once. The sample was naive CD4+ T cells sorted from blood. Subset here: CD45RA+ positively selected. Receptors were obtained from a man aged 18 to 30 in good health.

CDR3 DNA sequence: TGTGCCAGCAGTCAGAGCTCTGGAAACACCATATATTTT. Translated: CASSQSSGNTIYF. The V and J genes are TRBV11-3 and TRBJ1-3; D is undetermined. This CDR3 has 13 residues. CDR1 is SGHNT, CDR2 YENEEA, per germline. Trimming left V 6 bases short and J 0 bases short, with 6 bases between.

The chain uses TRBV25-1 and TRBJ2-1; D unclear. CDR3 length equals 14 residues. V lost 1 base to trimming and J lost 0 bases, with 4 bases between them. The germline V gene encodes CDR1 MGHDK and CDR2 SYGVNS. CDR3 coding DNA: TGTGCCAGCAGTGAATTGGGCTCCTACAATGAGCAGTTCTTC. Encoded protein: CASSELGSYNEQFF.

The chain carries TRBV19 and TRBJ2-1, with TRBD1 matching 11 bases. The germline V gene encodes CDR1 LNHDA and CDR2 SQIVND (reference sequence). Trimming took 8 bases from V and 5 from J; bases not matched to a gene: 14. The CDR3 spans 17 residues. The CDR3 DNA is TGTGCCAGTCTGTCCCGGGACAGGGGGACAAGGGACAATGAGCAGTTCTTC. This encodes CASLSRDRGTRDNEQFF.

The chain uses TRBV6-5 and TRBJ2-3, with 8 positions matching TRBD2. The V gene's germline CDR1 is MNHEY and CDR2 SVGAGI. V gave up 7 bases and J gave up 1 base; unmatched junction bases: 7. The CDR3 sequence is 15 residues long. CDR3 DNA: TGTGCCAGCAACCGCGGGGGGCTTGGCACAGATACGCAGTATTTT. This translates into CASNRGGLGTDTQYF.

As regards this clone: The same CDR3 also results from other DNA sequences found in this sample. This chain links TRBV5-1 with TRBJ2-3; D uncertain. CDR3 length: 14 amino acids. Germline V CDR1 and CDR2: SGHRS, YFSETQ. With 3 bases removed from V and 0 bases from J, the gap between germline ends came to 8 bases. CDR3 loop: CASSSDGSTDTQYF. The CDR3 DNA follows: TGCGCCAGCAGCTCCGACGGAAGCACAGATACGCAGTATTTT.

The rearrangement joins TRBV10-3 to TRBJ1-2; 9 nucleotides line up with TRBD1. Germline assignment: CDR1 ENHRY and CDR2 SYGVKD. Losses at the gene ends were 5 bases for V and 7 bases for J; bases not matched to a gene: 5. The CDR3 sequence is 13 residues long. The DNA of the CDR3 is TGTGCCATCAGTAGGGACAGGGTTTCTGGCTACACCTTC. It is translated as CAISRDRVSGYTF.

To note about this clone: The sample carries other DNA sequences with the same CDR3. The chain combines TRBV7-2 with TRBJ2-5; 7 bases align to TRBD2. Losses at the gene ends were 0 bases for V and 5 bases for J; bases not matched to a gene: 6. This CDR3 has 15 residues. Looked up from germline, CDR1 is SGHTA and CDR2 is FQGNSA. CDR3 loop: CASSLARLAGETQYF. The CDR3 DNA sequence: TGTGCCAGCAGCTTAGCTAGACTAGCCGGGGAGACCCAGTACTTC.

The chain is built from TRBV6-1 and TRBJ2-2; D uncertain. Trimming pared 5 bases from V and 1 base from J, leaving 5 bases between. Germline assignment: CDR1 MNHNS and CDR2 SASEGT. The CDR3 is 13 residues long. CDR3 bases: TGTGCCAGCAGTAAAGAGAACACCGGGGAGCTGTTTTTT. It translates to CASSKENTGELFF.

The chain couples TRBV5-1 to TRBJ2-7, with D uncertain. V was pared by 3 bases and J by 3 bases, with 19 bases between. There are 16 residues in the CDR3. The germline CDR1 and CDR2 sequences are SGHRS and YFSETQ. This CDR3 is CASSSPTREGIYEQYF. The DNA for the CDR3 is TGCGCCAGCAGCTCCCCGACAAGAGAAGGTATCTACGAGCAGTACTTC.

The CDR3 protein is CAINGGLGTGELFF. As DNA, the CDR3 is TGTGCCATCAATGGGGGGCTCGGCACCGGGGAGCTGTTTTTT. V and J are TRBV10-3 and TRBJ2-2, with D tentatively TRBD1 or TRBD2 (6 bases each). From germline, CDR1 is ENHRY and CDR2 SYGVKD. Trimming took 7 bases from V and 4 from J, leaving 13 bases between them. This CDR3 spans 14 amino acids.

Remarks on this clone: Other DNA variants within this sample encode the same CDR3. This chain connects TRBV29-1 to TRBJ2-2, with 7 bases aligning to TRBD1. Germline V gives CDR1 SQVTM, CDR2 ANQGSEA. V gave up 6 bases and J gave up 4 bases; unmatched junction bases: 5. The CDR3 loop spans 13 amino acids. The CDR3 DNA sequence: TGCAGCGTCGGGACAGTTAGCACCGGGGAGCTGTTTTTT. Translated, it gives CSVGTVSTGELFF.

The V and J genes are TRBV29-1 and TRBJ2-4, with D perhaps being TRBD1 or TRBD2 (5 bases each). The CDR3 consists of 16 residues. Germline-derived CDR1 and CDR2 are SQVTM and ANQGSEA. This chain's CDR3 is CSVPGAVGLEKNIQYF. CDR3 bases: TGCAGTGTACCCGGGGCCGTCGGACTGGAGAAAAACATTCAGTACTTC.

Turning to this clone: At the DNA level, this CDR3 is encoded by other sequences in the same sample as well. This sequence joins TRBV7-2 and TRBJ2-2, with unresolved D. Per germline, CDR1 SGHTA and CDR2 FQGNSA. This CDR3 spans 13 amino acids. Between the trimmed V and J ends, which lost 1 base and 5 bases, there was a span of 5 bases. This CDR3 reads CASSLDGTGELFF. In DNA, the CDR3 is TGTGCCAGCAGCTTAGACGGAACCGGGGAGCTGTTTTTT. The full variable domain, with the rest looked up from reference TRBV7-2 and TRBJ2-2, is GAGVSQSPSNKVTEKGKDVELRCDPISGHTALYWYRQSLGQGLEFLIYFQGNSAPDKSGLPSDRFSAERTGGSVSTLTIQRTQQEDSAVYLCASSLDGTGELFFGEGSRLTVL.

The chain couples TRBV7-2 to TRBJ1-2; 9 positions agree with TRBD1. This CDR3 has 14 amino acids. Germline assignment: CDR1 SGHTA and CDR2 FQGNSA. Trimming removed 6 bases from V and 4 bases from J; junction bases left unmatched: 6. The CDR3 region has the DNA TGTGCCAGCAGGCCGGGACAGGGACCCTATGGCTACACCTTC. Amino acids: CASRPGQGPYGYTF.

The chain joins TRBV18 to TRBJ2-1; TRBD2 aligns across 12 bases. This CDR3 has 15 residues. V shed 4 bases, J shed 5 bases, and the junction held 3 bases outside the gene matches. Germline lookup yields CDR1 KGHSH and CDR2 LQKENI. The CDR3 protein is CASSLRLAGDNEQFF. CDR3 nucleotide sequence: TGTGCCAGCTCACTCAGACTAGCGGGGGACAATGAGCAGTTCTTC.

The gene calls are TRBV29-1 and TRBJ2-3; 7 nucleotides line up with TRBD2. The CDR3 extends over 12 amino acids. The ends lost 7 bases at V and 6 bases at J; junction bases unmatched: 7. Germline assignment: CDR1 SQVTM and CDR2 ANQGSEA. CDR3 protein: CSAQPGGDTQYF. DNA for the CDR3: TGCAGCGCTCAGCCGGGGGGTGATACGCAGTATTTT.

This chain connects TRBV29-1 to TRBJ2-7; TRBD1 aligns across 7 bases. This CDR3 region has 13 residues. J lost 0 bases, V lost 5 bases, and 4 bases had no gene match. Germline V gene lookup returns CDR1 SQVTM and CDR2 ANQGSEA. The CDR3 is CSVIGDSSYEQYF. Written as DNA, the CDR3 is TGCAGCGTTATAGGGGACAGCTCCTACGAGCAGTACTTC.

CDR3 sequence reads: CSVDVARPDGYTF. The CDR3 DNA is TGCAGCGTTGACGTGGCACGACCAGATGGCTACACCTTC. The chain has TRBV29-1 and TRBJ1-2, with D uncertain. Per the germline V gene, CDR1 is SQVTM and CDR2 is ANQGSEA. The CDR3 totals 13 residues. Trimming removed 3 bases at V and 6 bases at J, with 14 bases between.

This chain joins TRBV27 and TRBJ2-2; D is perhaps TRBD1 (5 bases). Germline V gene lookup returns CDR1 MNHEY and CDR2 SMNVEV (reference sequence). There are 14 residues in the CDR3. The ends were cut back, 2 bases at V and 7 bases at J, with 11 bases in the middle. CDR3 DNA sequence: TGTGCCAGCAGTTTACCACAGGTGATCGGGGAGCTGTTTTTT. It codes for CASSLPQVIGELFF.

This clone was seen a single time. The V gene is TRBV9, the J gene TRBJ2-7, with D possibly called TRBD1 or TRBD2 (5 bases each). The CDR3 covers 13 residues. Trimming took off 4 bases at V and 0 bases at J, with 8 bases between the two ends. Per germline, CDR1 SGDLS and CDR2 YYNGEE. Written as DNA, the CDR3 is TGTGCCAGCAGCCGGGACCTCTCCTACGAGCAGTACTTC. Amino acid sequence: CASSRDLSYEQYF.

The chain combines TRBV27 with TRBJ2-2; D unresolved. Trimming cost V 8 bases and J 0 bases, with 10 bases left between them. The CDR3 extends over 14 amino acids. CDR1 is MNHEY and CDR2 is SMNVEV in the germline V gene (reference sequence). The CDR3 sequence: CASLGWANTGELFF. The CDR3 DNA follows: TGTGCCAGCCTAGGGTGGGCGAACACCGGGGAGCTGTTTTTT.

The genes are TRBV19 and TRBJ2-3; TRBD2 agrees at 10 bases. Germline values: CDR1 LNHDA, CDR2 SQIVND (reference sequence). CDR3 length equals 14 residues. V trimming: 4 bases; J trimming: 7 bases; junction bases outside the gene matches: 5. The CDR3 sequence is CASSSLAGEYTQYF. The CDR3 DNA reads as TGTGCCAGTAGTAGTCTAGCGGGAGAATATACGCAGTATTTT.

With regard to this clone: This CDR3 is also generated by other DNA sequences in the sample. The chain joins TRBV30 to TRBJ1-2; 7 positions agree with TRBD1. V shed 1 base, J shed 8 bases, and the junction held 4 bases outside the gene matches. CDR3 length: 12 amino acids. The germline V gene has CDR1 GTSNPN and CDR2 SVGIG (reference sequence). The CDR3: CAWSAYRGGYTF. The CDR3 bases are TGTGCCTGGAGTGCCTACAGGGGAGGCTACACCTTC. The full variable domain, in which reference TRBV30 and TRBJ1-2 provide the parts outside the CDR3, is SQTIHQWPATLVQPVGSPLSLECTVEGTSNPNLYWYRQAAGRGLQLLFYSVGIGQISSEVPQNLSASRPQDRQFILSSKKLLLSDSGFYLCAWSAYRGGYTFGSGTRLTVV.